These T cell receptor beta chains were read from a single sample in a study of tumor-infiltrating lymphocytes in primary liver carcinoma. TCRdb used MiXCR to reprocess the multiplex PCR reads, holding one entry per CDR3 protein. The sample includes tens of thousands of distinct CDR3 sequences, around 66% of them seen just once. The sequenced material came from liver tumor tissue from sampling region 3. These TCRs come from a woman in her 30s with primary liver carcinoma and hepatitis B virus infection. Each CDR3 is given with its conserved first and last residue. The order of the fields is V gene, clone size, CDR3 length, J gene, D gene, CDR3 protein, CDR3 DNA. A D gene is named only where the DNA matches it firmly. Size tells how often a clone was seen (once, few, many) or the class of an expanded clone, and some rows leave it out.

TRBV11-2	few	13	TRBJ2-5	NA	CASSLEPKGTHYF	TGTGCCAGCAGCTTAGAACCCAAGGGGACCCACTACTTC
TRBV29-1	NA	14	TRBJ2-1	TRBD2	CSAQGAGGLYEQFF	TGCAGCGCCCAGGGAGCGGGAGGGCTTTATGAGCAGTTCTTC
TRBV11-2	NA	15	TRBJ2-7	TRBD1	CVSSLDRGSSYEQYF	TGTGTCAGCAGTTTAGACAGGGGAAGCTCCTACGAGCAGTACTTC
TRBV28	few	12	TRBJ2-7	NA	CATRPFGSEQHF	TGTGCCACCCGCCCTTTCGGGAGCGAGCAGCACTTC
TRBV29-1	many	16	TRBJ2-1	NA	CSVEGTLAPEWNEQFF	TGCAGCGTTGAGGGAACACTAGCTCCCGAGTGGAATGAGCAGTTCTTC
TRBV11-1	many	16	TRBJ2-1	TRBD2	CASSSTTSGSRNEQFF	TGTGCCAGCAGCTCGACGACTAGCGGGAGCCGCAATGAGCAGTTCTTC
TRBV20-1	NA	15	TRBJ2-7	TRBD2	CSARVGGTSGYEQYF	TGCAGTGCTAGAGTAGGCGGGACTAGCGGCTACGAGCAGTACTTC
TRBV11-2	NA	15	TRBJ1-6	NA	CVSSLGTGGNSPLHF	TGTGTCAGCAGCTTAGGAACAGGAGGCAATTCACCCCTCCACTTT
TRBV11-2	NA	17	TRBJ2-5	NA	CASSLGPSGQGWETQYF	TGTGCTAGCAGCTTAGGCCCCTCGGGTCAGGGGTGGGAGACCCAGTACTTC
TRBV4-1	few	13	TRBJ1-1	NA	CASSQLQLVRAFF	TGCGCCAGCAGCCAACTTCAGTTAGTTCGTGCTTTCTTT
TRBV28	NA	18	TRBJ2-4	TRBD1	CASSNVITQGALWNIQHF	TGTGCCAGCAGTAACGTTATTACACAGGGGGCTCTTTGGAACATTCAGCACTTC
TRBV29-1	many	13	TRBJ1-4	TRBD1	CSVGTGGDEKLFF	TGCAGCGTTGGGACAGGGGGCGATGAAAAACTGTTTTTT
TRBV6-5	NA	15	TRBJ1-2	NA	CPSSYLALRGYGYTF	TGCCCCAGCAGTTACTTGGCCCTGCGGGGTTATGGCTACACCTTC
TRBV6-2/TRBV6-3	medium-sized	14	TRBJ2-2	TRBD2	CASSVAGDTGELFF	TGTGCCAGCAGCGTAGCGGGGGACACCGGGGAGCTGTTTTTT
TRBV11-2	NA	17	TRBJ2-3	NA	CASSLGGLTYTPDTQYF	TGTGCCAGCAGCTTAGGTGGACTAACGTACACGCCAGATACGCAGTATTTT
TRBV11-2	large	16	TRBJ1-6	NA	CASSFGRNHYNSPLHF	TGTGCCAGCAGCTTTGGTCGGAACCACTATAATTCACCCCTCCACTTT
TRBV18	many	13	TRBJ2-3	NA	CASEQVREDTQYF	TGTGCCAGTGAACAGGTTCGTGAAGATACGCAGTATTTT
TRBV11-3	many	15	TRBJ2-3	TRBD2	CASSPLAGGTDTQYF	TGTGCAAGCAGCCCCCTGGCGGGAGGAACAGATACGCAGTATTTT
TRBV11-2	NA	17	TRBJ2-2	TRBD1	CASSPFPGQGGTGELFF	TGTGCTAGCAGCCCCTTCCCCGGACAGGGTGGTACCGGGGAGCTGTTTTTT
TRBV4-3	NA	18	TRBJ2-7	TRBD2	CVSSQAATGGHNSYEQYF	TGCGTCAGCAGCCAAGCTGCGACGGGGGGTCACAATAGCTACGAGCAGTACTTC
TRBV11-3	once	15	TRBJ2-1	TRBD2	CTGSRVAGVGYEQFF	TGTACCGGCAGCCGAGTAGCGGGGGTGGGGTATGAGCAGTTCTTC
TRBV6-5	NA	15	TRBJ2-1	NA	CVSSPGQPTYNEQFF	TGCGTCAGCAGTCCCGGACAGCCGACCTACAATGAGCAGTTTTTC
TRBV29-1	NA	16	TRBJ2-3	TRBD2	CSTSRASGSKSDRQYF	TGCAGCACCTCCCGGGCTAGCGGGAGTAAATCAGATAGGCAGTATTTT
TRBV10-3	NA	15	TRBJ2-5	NA	CAIRESATRRETQYF	TGTGCCATCAGGGAGTCGGCTACCAGACGAGAGACCCAGTACTTT
TRBV4-3	NA	14	TRBJ2-7	NA	CASSHTPLTNEQYF	TGCGCCAGCAGCCACACTCCACTTACCAACGAGCAGTACTTT
TRBV10-3	NA	14	TRBJ2-7	NA	CTISDPDRDYDQYF	TGTACCATCAGTGACCCCGACCGAGACTACGATCAGTACTTC
TRBV11-2	NA	16	TRBJ2-5	TRBD2	CVSSPIGLAGIESQYF	TGTGTAAGCAGCCCGATCGGACTAGCGGGAATAGAGTCCCAGTACTTC
TRBV6-6	few	15	TRBJ2-1	TRBD1	CASSPQGQRSHEQFF	TGTGCCAGCAGCCCTCAGGGACAGAGGTCCCATGAGCAGTTCTTC
TRBV11-2	NA	16	TRBJ2-2	NA	CASNPDPQLNIGELFF	TGTGCCAGCAACCCCGATCCCCAATTGAATATCGGGGAGCTGTTTTTT
TRBV5-4	many	15	TRBJ2-7	NA	CAGSLALGRQYEQYF	TGTGCCGGCAGCTTGGCCTTGGGACGGCAATACGAGCAGTACTTC
TRBV11-2	NA	15	TRBJ1-2	NA	CTSSLDGIAGRGYTF	TGTACCAGTAGCTTAGATGGGATAGCAGGGAGAGGCTACACCTTC
TRBV4-3	NA	16	TRBJ2-1	NA	CASNQDSGSSYNEQFF	TGCGCCAGCAACCAAGATTCAGGAAGCTCCTACAATGAGCAGTTCTTC
TRBV11-2	many	14	TRBJ1-1	NA	CASTLDQGRGEAFF	TGTGCCAGCACCTTAGATCAGGGCAGGGGTGAAGCTTTCTTT
TRBV12-3/TRBV12-4	NA	16	TRBJ2-2	TRBD1	CTSSFSGTGGTEELYF	TGTACCAGCAGTTTTTCCGGGACAGGGGGGACCGAGGAGCTGTATTTT
TRBV11-2	many	15	TRBJ2-3	NA	CASSLDLASTDTQYF	TGTGCCAGCAGCCTAGATCTGGCAAGCACAGATACGCAGTATTTT
TRBV11-2	NA	11	TRBJ1-1	NA	CASCLDIEAFF	TGTGCCAGCTGCTTAGATATTGAAGCTTTCTTT
TRBV12-3/TRBV12-4	few	13	TRBJ2-7	NA	CASTMRGYYEQYF	TGTGCCAGCACCATGCGGGGCTACTACGAGCAGTACTTC
TRBV20-1	NA	17	TRBJ2-1	TRBD2	CSARDSRGTSGSFEQFF	TGCAGTGCTAGAGACTCGCGGGGGACTAGCGGGAGCTTTGAGCAGTTCTTC
TRBV11-3	NA	13	TRBJ2-1	NA	CASGLDGSNEQFF	TGTGCTAGCGGCTTAGACGGGAGTAATGAGCAGTTCTTC
TRBV12-3/TRBV12-4	NA	18	TRBJ2-7	TRBD2	CASSLGDRLAVSSHEQYF	TGTGCCAGCAGTTTAGGAGACAGACTAGCAGTCAGCTCCCACGAGCAGTACTTC
TRBV7-9	NA	12	TRBJ1-1	NA	CTSSIVNTEAFF	TGTACCAGCAGCATAGTTAACACTGAAGCTTTCTTT
TRBV28	NA	15	TRBJ2-7	NA	CASSAFRGADYEQYF	TGTGCCAGCAGTGCCTTCAGGGGGGCCGACTACGAGCAATACTTC
TRBV11-2	NA	15	TRBJ2-7	NA	CVSSTPGKGTYEQYF	TGTGTCAGCAGCACTCCTGGGAAGGGTACCTATGAGCAGTACTTC
TRBV6-1	NA	12	TRBJ2-1	NA	CARRQIAHERFF	TGTGCCCGCAGGCAAATAGCGCATGAGCGGTTCTTC
TRBV10-3	once	15	TRBJ2-5	NA	CAIRESATRQDTQYF	TGTGCCATCAGAGAGTCGGCTACCAGACAAGATACCCAGTACTTT